Listed here is a single TCR beta chain. Antigen specificity is unknown. The sample belongs to a study of blood T cells in healthy people across ages. Findings and limits, study-wide: Naive and antigen-experienced cells were not separated, limiting conclusive comparison. Diversity of TCR beta per million T cells declined in a roughly linear way with age.

V was pared by 6 bases and J by 2 bases, with 11 bases between. The germline gives CDR1 SQVTM, CDR2 ANQGSEA. CDR3 length: 13 amino acids. A second about 6 to 11 cycle PCR used barcoded and J-beta primers. A template-switch adaptor containing 12 random nucleotides labeled each cDNA molecule. TCRdb recomputed calls from the 5' RACE reads with MiXCR, one row per CDR3 protein. Of fewer than 800,000 distinct CDR3 sequences in the sample, approximately 25% were seen once. These data are also associated with another study on T cells of mothers and their children.

This rearrangement joins TRBV29-1 to TRBJ1-3; unclear D gene. The sequencing input was blood. This receptor was obtained from a boy younger than 18 in good health. This CDR3 reads CSVWAAPGNTIYF. In DNA, the CDR3 is TGCAGCGTCTGGGCAGCGCCTGGAAACACCATATATTTT.